Listed here are 26 T cell receptor beta chains from one sample, sequenced in a study of control samples from healthy donors and cancer patients. Produced via immunoSEQ multiplex PCR; TCRdb's table is partial and in-frame only. Seen here are about 97,000 clones, roughly 94% observed once, and the top ten hold 2% to 3%. Sequencing was performed on blood. Every receptor here comes from a woman aged 18-29 years in good health.

This clone has only one observation. The V and J genes are TRBV5-1 and TRBJ1-5; maybe TRBD1 (5 bases). The CDR3 runs 13 residues. Trimming removed 7 bases from V and 2 bases from J, with 10 bases in between. Germline V CDR1 and CDR2: SGHRS, YFSETQ. The chain's CDR3 is CASQRDRNQPQHF. For the CDR3, the DNA is TGCGCCAGCCAGAGGGACCGCAATCAGCCCCAGCATTTT.

The chain links TRBV6-2 or TRBV6-3 to TRBJ2-3, with D hard to call. V dropped 4 bases and J dropped 1 base, with 12 bases sitting between them. The CDR3 is 15 amino acids. Germline CDR1 MNHEY, CDR2 SVGEGT. The CDR3 DNA follows: TGTGCCAGCAGTTCCACTGGCACTCGCACAGATACGCAGTATTTT. It specifies CASSSTGTRTDTQYF.

The gene calls are TRBV30 and TRBJ2-7; 8 bases are a match to TRBD1. The CDR3 contains 14 residues. CDR1 and CDR2 from the germline V gene are GTSNPN and SVGIG (reference sequence). The J segment lost 4 bases and the V segment lost 0 bases, leaving 5 bases of the junction unmatched. CDR3 bases: TGTGCCTGGAGTGTAGGGACAGGAGAATACGAGCAGTACTTC. Translation gives CAWSVGTGEYEQYF.

The V and J genes are TRBV4-3 and TRBJ2-7; 10 bases map to TRBD2. Germline V gene lookup returns CDR1 LGHNA and CDR2 YSLEER. Unmatched junction bases numbered 14, after V lost 0 bases and J lost 0 bases. The CDR3 is made up of 20 amino acids. CDR3: CASSQDLGLAAFFSSYEQYF. The CDR3 DNA reads TGCGCCAGCAGCCAAGACCTAGGACTAGCGGCCTTTTTTAGCTCCTACGAGCAGTACTTC.

The chain combines TRBV29-1 with TRBJ2-1; tentative D call: TRBD2 (5 bases). This CDR3 has 17 residues. Trimming pared 4 bases from V and 9 bases from J, leaving 28 bases between. The germline V gene encodes CDR1 SQVTM and CDR2 ANQGSEA. CDR3: CSVGGVSASFQGGEQFF. CDR3 nucleotides: TGCAGCGTTGGGGGAGTGAGCGCTAGTTTCCAAGGTGGTGAGCAGTTCTTC.

The J gene is TRBJ1-5, the V gene TRBV3-1 (or the pseudogene TRBV3-2), with D unresolved. V was trimmed by 4 bases and J by 5 bases, leaving 9 bases between them. The CDR3 has 13 residues. Germline values: CDR1 LGHDT, CDR2 YNNKEL (reference sequence). CDR3 sequence (DNA): TGTGCCAGCAGCCCCCCGGGGTATCAGCCCCAGCATTTT. As protein: CASSPPGYQPQHF.

The chain recombines TRBV2 with TRBJ1-1; 9 bases are shared with TRBD1. The germline V gene encodes CDR1 SNHLY and CDR2 FYNNEI. V shed 4 bases and J 5 bases; nucleotides not matched to a gene: 11. This CDR3 has 16 amino acids. CDR3 sequence: CASSVAGDRGDTEAFF. In nucleotides, the CDR3 is TGTGCCAGCAGTGTTGCCGGTGACAGGGGGGATACTGAAGCTTTCTTT.

The chain carries TRBV4-1 and TRBJ2-1, with D possibly being TRBD1 or TRBD2 (6 bases each). V was shortened by 0 bases and J by 5 bases, with 17 bases between the two germline ends. Germline V gene data show CDR1 as MGHRA and CDR2 as YSYEKL. The CDR3 spans 17 residues. The CDR3 sequence: CASSQDGGGGKDNEQFF. The CDR3 DNA follows: TGCGCCAGCAGCCAAGATGGCGGAGGGGGTAAGGACAATGAGCAGTTCTTC.

The J gene is TRBJ1-2, the V gene TRBV30, with D unresolved. Germline V gene lookup returns CDR1 GTSNPN and CDR2 SVGIG (reference sequence). Trimming removed 2 bases at V and 0 bases at J, with 13 bases between. The CDR3 runs 15 residues. This CDR3 is CAWSWAALANYGYTF. The DNA of the CDR3 is TGTGCCTGGAGTTGGGCAGCCCTAGCTAACTATGGCTACACCTTC.

The chain combines TRBV14 with TRBJ2-1; D not certain. The CDR3 consists of 13 residues. CDR1 is SGHDN and CDR2 is FVKESK in the germline V gene. Trimming removed 1 base from V and 8 bases from J, with 9 bases in between. The CDR3 coding sequence is TGTGCCAGCAGCCAAGTAACTGACGATGAGCAGTTCTTC. As protein: CASSQVTDDEQFF.

V gene TRBV30 combines with J gene TRBJ2-3; D unclear. With 0 bases removed from V and 6 bases from J, the gap between germline ends came to 10 bases. The germline V gene has CDR1 GTSNPN and CDR2 SVGIG (reference sequence). The CDR3 is 13 residues long. CDR3 coding DNA: TGTGCCTGGAGTGTAGTAAGGCGTGATACGCAGTATTTT. Translating it yields CAWSVVRRDTQYF.

This clone has more than one count but fewer than ten. An end of the junction does not agree with germline; a read error may underlie this. For the CDR3, the DNA is TGTGCCTGCAGTGGCGGCCTTGAAGCTTTCTTT. Translation gives CACSGGLEAFF. The chain employs TRBV30 and TRBJ1-1; D remains ambiguous. Germline V gene lookup returns CDR1 GTSNPN and CDR2 SVGIG (reference sequence). This CDR3 region has 11 residues.

V gene TRBV6-1 combines with J gene TRBJ1-6; weak D call: TRBD1 (6 bases). The CDR3 is made up of 14 amino acids. Looked up from germline, CDR1 is MNHNS and CDR2 is SASEGT. The V gene lost 3 bases and the J gene lost 7 bases, with 10 bases spanning the gap. DNA for the CDR3: TGTGCCAGCAGTGATAACAGGGTGAATTCACCCCTCCACTTT. It yields the protein CASSDNRVNSPLHF.

Here the CDR3 reads CASSLNSPLHF. The CDR3 DNA reads TGTGCCAGCAGCTTAAATTCACCCCTCCACTTT. The chain couples TRBV7-9 to TRBJ1-6; D not resolved. This CDR3 is built from 11 residues. V was clipped by 2 bases and J by 7 bases, with 0 bases between them. CDR1 and CDR2 (germline): SEHNR, FQNEAQ (reference sequence).

This clone was seen just once. The chain joins TRBV19 to TRBJ2-7; weak D call: TRBD2 (6 bases). V was shortened by 1 base and J by 5 bases, with 24 bases between the two germline ends. CDR1 LNHDA and CDR2 SQIVND come from the germline V gene (reference sequence). The CDR3 spans 18 residues. CDR3 protein: CASSIVSRGLGGLNEQYF. The CDR3 bases are TGTGCCAGTAGTATAGTAAGTAGGGGACTGGGCGGTTTGAACGAGCAGTACTTC.

The chain uses TRBV5-5 and TRBJ2-5; D could derive from TRBD1 or TRBD2 (7 bases each). CDR1 SGHKS and CDR2 YYEKEE come from the germline V gene (reference sequence). Trimming left V 4 bases short and J 5 bases short, with 21 bases between. This CDR3 has 16 residues. The CDR3 region is CASSRGVQGPGETQYF. DNA of the CDR3: TGTGCCAGCAGCCGGGGGGTACAGGGGCCTGGGGAGACCCAGTACTTC.

The V and J genes are TRBV28 and TRBJ1-2; TRBD1 aligns across 7 bases. The CDR3 sequence is 16 residues long. V lost 1 base, J lost 4 bases, and 9 bases stayed unmatched. In germline, CDR1 is MDHEN, CDR2 SYDVKM. In nucleotides, the CDR3 is TGTGCCAGCAGTTTATCCCTCAAGGGACAGTCCTATGGCTACACCTTC. Residues: CASSLSLKGQSYGYTF.

The CDR3 DNA reads as TGTGCCAGCAGCCAAGAGACTAGCGGGAGGATCGATGAGCAGTTCTTC. It translates to CASSQETSGRIDEQFF. The V gene is TRBV3-1 (or the pseudogene TRBV3-2), the J gene TRBJ2-1; 13 bases fit TRBD2. The junction had 4 bases not matched to a gene; V was cut back by 0 bases and J by 8 bases. Germline CDR1 and CDR2: LGHDT and YNNKEL (reference sequence). This CDR3 has 16 residues.

The J gene is TRBJ2-7, the V gene TRBV5-4; a weak D match, TRBD2 (7 bases). Germline V lookup: CDR1 SGHNT, CDR2 YYREEE (reference sequence). The V end was cut by 3 bases, the J end by 0 bases, with 13 bases between. The CDR3 has 15 residues. The CDR3: CASSSRGAASYEQYF. The CDR3 DNA reads TGTGCCAGCAGCTCCCGGGGGGCGGCCTCCTACGAGCAGTACTTC.

The chain uses TRBV7-8 and TRBJ2-1; 13 positions agree with TRBD2. Trimming removed 5 bases from V and 8 bases from J; junction bases left unmatched: 15. Germline CDR1 and CDR2: SGHVS and FQNEAQ. This CDR3 is 18 amino acids long. The CDR3 DNA reads TGTGCCAGCAGCCAATCCCGGCGACTAGCGGGGGGTTTTGATGAGCAGTTCTTC. Translation: CASSQSRRLAGGFDEQFF.

This chain connects TRBV30 to TRBJ1-3; 10 nucleotides match TRBD1. CDR1 and CDR2 from the germline V gene are GTSNPN and SVGIG (reference sequence). CDR3 length: 16 residues. With V trimmed by 2 bases and J by 4 bases, 8 bases remained unmatched. The CDR3 sequence is CAWSSWDRGGGNTIYF. The CDR3 DNA follows: TGTGCCTGGAGTAGCTGGGACAGGGGTGGAGGAAACACCATATATTTT.

The chain carries TRBV7-8 and TRBJ2-1; 12 positions match TRBD1. Germline V gene lookup returns CDR1 SGHVS and CDR2 FQNEAQ. The ends lost 5 bases at V and 7 bases at J; junction bases unmatched: 12. This CDR3 contains 17 residues. CDR3 in DNA: TGTGCCAGCAGCGTGGGACAGGGGGCTCCCGGTGCGAATGAGCAGTTCTTC. As protein: CASSVGQGAPGANEQFF. The full variable domain, completed using reference TRBV7-8 and TRBJ2-1, is GAGVSQSPRYKVAKRGQDVALRCDPISGHVSLFWYQQALGQGPEFLTYFQNEAQLDKSGLPSDRFFAERPEGSVSTLKIQRTQQEDSAVYLCASSVGQGAPGANEQFFGPGTRLTVL.

The J gene is TRBJ2-3, the V gene TRBV4-1; TRBD2 might be the D (6 bases). Per germline, CDR1 MGHRA and CDR2 YSYEKL. This CDR3 is built from 15 residues. The germline V and J ends were trimmed by 0 bases and 0 bases, with 7 bases remaining between them. CDR3 sequence (DNA): TGCGCCAGCAGCCAAGATCGGGGGAGCACAGATACGCAGTATTTT. Translating gives CASSQDRGSTDTQYF.

J is TRBJ1-4 and V is TRBV4-1; tentatively, D is TRBD1 (5 bases). The V gene lost 4 bases and the J gene lost 4 bases, with 10 bases spanning the gap. Germline loops: CDR1 MGHRA, CDR2 YSYEKL. This CDR3 has 14 residues. This CDR3 reads CASSRRQSNEKLFF. Written as DNA, the CDR3 is TGCGCCAGCAGCCGACGACAGAGTAATGAAAAACTGTTTTTT.

The chain carries TRBV4-1 and TRBJ2-1; a possible D gene is TRBD2 (5 bases). Trimming left V 0 bases short and J 5 bases short, with 11 bases between. This CDR3 spans 15 amino acids. The germline gives CDR1 MGHRA, CDR2 YSYEKL. This CDR3 is CASSQDPPADNEQFF. The CDR3 nucleotides read TGCGCCAGCAGCCAAGATCCTCCAGCGGACAATGAGCAGTTCTTC.

This clone came up a few times. The chain links TRBV5-4 to TRBJ1-2; D unclear. V was cut by 0 bases and J by 3 bases, with 6 bases left in between. Germline CDR1 SGHNT, CDR2 YYREEE (reference sequence). The CDR3 is made up of 13 amino acids. The DNA for the CDR3 is TGTGCCAGCAGCTTGGGGGAGTACTATGGCTACACCTTC. Amino acid sequence: CASSLGEYYGYTF.